This T cell receptor (beta chain) comes out of a study of response to subunit inactivated influenza vaccine. The CDR3 is 13 residues long. The V gene lost 1 base and the J gene lost 2 bases, with 6 bases spanning the gap. Study-level findings and limits: The study's authors posited that every seasonal influenza vaccination enlists few new T cells.

With respect to this clonotype: Its specificity is not known.

Each CDR3 protein is one row after TCRdb ran MiXCR on the RT-PCR reads. The data contain about 530,000 distinct CDR3 sequences, approximately 13% of them singletons. The TCR originated in a man aged 45-60 years who received an inactivated influenza vaccine. The sample in question was PBMCs from blood, obtained more than 35 days after vaccination. The chain carries TRBV12-3 or TRBV12-4 and TRBJ2-7; D call uncertain. CDR3 sequence: CASSLVFPYEQYF. The CDR3 DNA follows: TGTGCCAGCAGTTTAGTGTTTCCCTACGAGCAGTACTTC.